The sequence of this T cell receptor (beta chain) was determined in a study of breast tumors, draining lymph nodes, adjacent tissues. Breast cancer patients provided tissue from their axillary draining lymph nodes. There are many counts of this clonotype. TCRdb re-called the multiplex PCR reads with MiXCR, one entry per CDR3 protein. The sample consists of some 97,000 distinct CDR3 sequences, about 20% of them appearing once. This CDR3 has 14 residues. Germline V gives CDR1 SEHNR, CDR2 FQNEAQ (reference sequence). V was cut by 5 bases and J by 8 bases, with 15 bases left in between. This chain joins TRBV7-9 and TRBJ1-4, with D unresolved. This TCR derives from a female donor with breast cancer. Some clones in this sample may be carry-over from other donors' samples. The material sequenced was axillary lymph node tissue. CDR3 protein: CASSHEGWGEKLFF. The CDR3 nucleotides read TGTGCCAGCAGCCATGAGGGATGGGGAGAAAAACTGTTTTTT.